This T cell receptor beta chain was documented in a study of blood T cell repertoires in COVID-19. The CDR3 totals 17 residues. The junction had 17 bases not matched to a gene; V was cut back by 3 bases and J by 12 bases. Germline V CDR1 and CDR2: KGHSH, LQKENI. Libraries were prepared by immunoSEQ multiplex PCR; TCRdb keeps only in-frame clonotypes and omits some of them. The sample lists a few hundred thousand clones; around 86% were seen once. The specimen sequenced was peripheral blood. The TCR originated in a man between 25 and 39 years old who had recovered from COVID-19. This chain connects TRBV18 to TRBJ2-4; 10 nucleotides match TRBD2. The CDR3 region is CASSPIHWVAGGQHQYF. Here the CDR3 DNA reads TGTGCCAGCTCACCTATACACTGGGTAGCGGGGGGCCAACATCAGTACTTC.